The rows below give T cell receptor beta chains drawn from one sample of a study of identical twins. One entry per CDR3 protein, called by TCRdb with MiXCR from the 5' RACE reads. In the table there are some 330,000 distinct CDR3 sequences, approximately 10% of which are singletons. The sequencing input was naive T cells sorted from blood. These receptors were obtained from a woman between 45 and 60 years old in good health. Each CDR3 is given with its conserved first and last residue. The D gene is left open where the match is weak. The size field is filled for only some rows; it gives once, few, many or a size class.

j_call | v_call | d_call | clone_size | cdr3_nt | cdr3_aa
TRBJ1-4 | TRBV7-6 | TRBD1 | . | TGTGCCAGCAGCCGCCGGGACAGCAAAGAAAAACTGTTTTTT | CASSRRDSKEKLFF
TRBJ1-2 | TRBV11-1 | . | few | TGTGCCAGCAGCCACAGCTTGGGGGACTATGGCTACACCTTC | CASSHSLGDYGYTF
TRBJ2-2 | TRBV7-9 | TRBD2 | many | TGTGCCAGCAGCAACCTAGCGGGAGGGACCGGGGAGCTGTTTTTT | CASSNLAGGTGELFF
TRBJ2-1 | TRBV20-1 | TRBD2 | few | TGCAGTGCAAGGACTAGCGGCGGGGATGAGCAGTTCTTC | CSARTSGGDEQFF
TRBJ2-7 | TRBV25-1 | TRBD1 | . | TGTGCCAGCAGTTCCCTGGGGACAGGGTCCTCCTACGAGCAGTACTTC | CASSSLGTGSSYEQYF
TRBJ1-5 | TRBV29-1 | TRBD1 | many | TGCAATCGGGGACAGGACAATCAGCCCCAGCATTTT | CNRGQDNQPQHF
TRBJ2-6 | TRBV28 | . | many | TGTGCCAGCAGGCCAGAAATCGGCTCTGGGGCCAACGTCCTGACTTTC | CASRPEIGSGANVLTF
TRBJ2-3 | TRBV11-2 | . | many | TGTGCCAGCAGTCTTACAGGACAAGATACGCAGTATTTT | CASSLTGQDTQYF
TRBJ2-1 | TRBV7-3 | . | . | TGTGCCAGCAGCTTATGGCCCAGCTCCTACAATGAGCAGTTCTTC | CASSLWPSSYNEQFF
TRBJ2-4 | TRBV6-1 | TRBD1 | . | TGTGCCACCCGACAGGGAGCCAAAAACATTCAGTACTTC | CATRQGAKNIQYF
TRBJ2-2 | TRBV21-1 | . | few | TGTGCCAGCAGCAAAGGAGGGTACACGAACACCGGGGAGCTGTTTTTT | CASSKGGYTNTGELFF
TRBJ2-3 | TRBV6-6 | TRBD2 | . | TGTGCCAGCAGTTGGGGCGGGAGGGCCGTGGATACGCAGTATTTT | CASSWGGRAVDTQYF
TRBJ2-1 | TRBV5-6 | . | many | TGTGCCAGCAGTGGAGGGCCGGACTCCTACAATGAGCAGTTCTTC | CASSGGPDSYNEQFF
TRBJ1-5 | TRBV29-1 | . | . | TGCTCCGCAGGGTTTCGCAATCAGCCCCAGCATTTT | CSAGFRNQPQHF
TRBJ2-7 | TRBV5-1 | . | few | TGCGCCAGCAGCAAAACTTACTCCTACGAGCAGTACTTC | CASSKTYSYEQYF
TRBJ1-3 | TRBV29-1 | . | few | TGCAGCGTACAGGCGGATTCAGCTGGAAACACCATATATTTT | CSVQADSAGNTIYF
TRBJ2-3 | TRBV12-5 | TRBD1 | . | TGTGCTAGTGGTCCGACCGGGACAGGGTTCGCAGATACGCAGTATTTT | CASGPTGTGFADTQYF
TRBJ2-3 | TRBV29-1 | . | . | TGCAGCGCCTACCTCCACAGCCACCAGGATACGCAGTATTTT | CSAYLHSHQDTQYF
TRBJ1-1 | TRBV3-1 | TRBD1 | few | TGTGCCAGCAGTCAAGACAGGGGGCCACAAGCTTTCTTT | CASSQDRGPQAFF
TRBJ2-6 | TRBV4-1 | . | many | TGCGCCAGCAGCCAAATAGAGATCGGCTCTGGGGCCAACGTCCTGACTTTC | CASSQIEIGSGANVLTF
TRBJ2-1 | TRBV12-3/TRBV12-4 | . | many | TGTGCCAGCAGTCGCGTACAACCGGCCACCATGCATGAGCAGTTCTTC | CASSRVQPATMHEQFF
TRBJ2-7 | TRBV7-9 | . | . | TGTGCCAGCAGCTCGAGCGGAGGGGAGCAGTACTTC | CASSSSGGEQYF
TRBJ1-4 | TRBV20-1 | TRBD1 | . | TGCAGTGCTTTACAGGGGGCTGGTAATGAAAAACAGTTTTTT | CSALQGAGNEKQFF
TRBJ2-3 | TRBV6-1 | . | few | TGTGCCAGCAGTGAAGAGGTAGCCTCTAGCACAGATACGCAGTATTTT | CASSEEVASSTDTQYF
TRBJ1-4 | TRBV7-9 | . | few | TGTGCCAGCCTGGGGCAGATTAATGAAAAACTGTTTTTT | CASLGQINEKLFF
TRBJ2-3 | TRBV4-1 | TRBD1 | few | TGCGCCAGCAGCCACCCCAGGGGGACAGGCACAGATACGCAGTATTTT | CASSHPRGTGTDTQYF
TRBJ1-1 | TRBV6-5 | TRBD1 | . | TGTGCCAGCAGGGTGACAGGGTCCATGAAAGCTTTCTTT | CASRVTGSMKAFF
TRBJ2-1 | TRBV10-2 | TRBD1 | . | TGCGCCAGCAAGGGGGCAGCATCTGAGCAGTTCTTC | CASKGAASEQFF
TRBJ2-2 | TRBV7-7 | . | . | TGTGCTAGCAGCTCAGCGAGCGGGGAGCTGTTTTTT | CASSSASGELFF
TRBJ2-1 | TRBV30 | . | few | TGTGCCTGGACATTCGATGATAGCTCCTACAATGAGCAGTTCTTC | CAWTFDDSSYNEQFF